A selection of T cell receptor beta chains follows, all from one sample in a study of cytomegalovirus exposure and HLA in healthy donors. The table came from immunoSEQ multiplex PCR; TCRdb's copy has only in-frame clones and leaves some out. The sample lists about 160,000 clones; about three quarters were seen once. Specimen: PBMCs. These receptor sequences come from a woman in her thirties in good health and CMV-seronegative. CDR3s include the opening cysteine and the closing phenylalanine or tryptophan. D genes are given only for firm matches. Clone size, where shown, is once, few, many, or a class for clones that have expanded.

abundance,j_gene,len,d_gene,v_gene,CDR3aa,CDR3nt
-,TRBJ1-5,15,-,TRBV7-9,CASSLGAESGQPQHF,TGTGCCAGCAGCTTAGGGGCGGAAAGCGGTCAGCCCCAGCATTTT
-,TRBJ1-4,14,-,TRBV18,CASSPSSTNEKLFF,TGTGCCAGCTCACCATCCTCAACTAATGAAAAACTGTTTTTT
-,TRBJ1-2,13,-,TRBV6-5,CATTESANYGYTF,TGTGCCACCACAGAATCAGCTAACTATGGCTACACCTTC
-,TRBJ1-5,14,-,TRBV6-5,CASNPEVSNQPQHF,TGTGCCAGCAACCCGGAGGTGAGCAATCAGCCCCAGCATTTT
few,TRBJ1-1,13,-,TRBV2,CAGRGARNTEAFF,TGTGCCGGCCGGGGGGCGCGGAACACTGAAGCTTTCTTT
-,TRBJ2-7,12,-,TRBV2,CASSYRAHEQYF,TGTGCCAGCAGTTACAGGGCCCACGAGCAGTACTTC
-,TRBJ2-7,16,TRBD2,TRBV27,CASSSRLAAPTREQYF,TGTGCCAGCAGTTCAAGACTAGCGGCGCCCACGAGGGAGCAGTACTTC
-,TRBJ1-2,13,-,TRBV5-4,CASSFSGSGRYTF,TGTGCCAGCAGCTTTTCAGGGTCTGGGCGCTACACCTTC
-,TRBJ2-7,15,-,TRBV5-1,CASRPGVAVSVEQYF,TGCGCCAGCAGGCCCGGGGTTGCCGTTAGCGTCGAGCAGTACTTC
-,TRBJ2-1,11,-,TRBV6-1,CASIIYNEQFF,TGTGCCAGCATTATTTACAATGAGCAGTTCTTC
-,TRBJ2-3,19,TRBD2,TRBV5-1,CASSLAAGWSGSSTDTQYF,TGCGCCAGCAGCTTGGCCGCTGGGTGGAGCGGGAGCAGCACAGATACGCAGTATTTT
-,TRBJ2-5,11,-,TRBV2,CASWGGEDQYF,TGTGCCAGCTGGGGGGGCGAGGACCAGTACTTC
-,TRBJ1-6,18,-,TRBV19,CASSPLSGAHSYNSPLHF,TGTGCCAGTAGTCCCCTGAGCGGGGCCCACTCCTATAATTCACCCCTCCACTTT
-,TRBJ1-2,14,-,TRBV5-4,CASSLAISNYGYTF,TGTGCCAGCAGCCTAGCCATATCTAACTATGGCTACACCTTC
-,TRBJ1-2,13,-,TRBV5-1,CASSDTGGDGYTF,TGCGCCAGCAGCGACACGGGGGGGGATGGCTACACCTTC
-,TRBJ2-7,12,-,TRBV10-3,CAIRERGDEQYF,TGTGCCATCAGGGAACGGGGAGACGAGCAGTACTTC
few,TRBJ1-2,15,-,TRBV5-1,CASSEASGLVFGYTF,TGCGCCAGCAGCGAAGCTTCGGGACTGGTCTTTGGCTACACCTTC
-,TRBJ2-5,19,-,TRBV12-2,CASRVPFPTRGENQETQYF,TGTGCAAGTCGCGTACCCTTCCCAACACGGGGGGAGAACCAAGAGACCCAGTACTTC
-,TRBJ1-1,18,TRBD1,TRBV19,CASSIAKERGQGRTEAFF,TGTGCCAGTAGTATAGCCAAAGAACGAGGACAGGGGAGGACTGAAGCTTTCTTT
-,TRBJ1-2,13,TRBD1,TRBV19,CASTDRGGDGYTF,TGTGCCAGTACAGACAGGGGCGGTGATGGCTACACCTTC
once,TRBJ2-3,12,-,TRBV5-4,CASSLDTDTQYF,TGTGCCAGCAGCCTAGACACAGATACGCAGTATTTT
-,TRBJ2-1,15,TRBD1,TRBV19,CASSIDRDRVNEQFF,TGTGCCAGTAGTATAGATCGGGACAGGGTGAATGAGCAGTTCTTC
few,TRBJ2-7,11,-,TRBV11-2,CASSLGLEQYF,TGTGCCAGCAGCTTGGGGCTCGAGCAGTACTTC
-,TRBJ2-4,14,TRBD2,TRBV28,CASKTPGGSNIQYF,TGTGCCAGCAAAACACCGGGAGGGTCAAACATTCAGTACTTC
once,TRBJ1-5,15,-,TRBV19,CASSYRRYSNQPQHF,TGTGCCAGTAGTTACAGGAGATATAGCAATCAGCCCCAGCATTTT
-,TRBJ2-7,15,-,TRBV5-4,CASSLAPSTLYEQYF,TGTGCCAGCAGCTTGGCTCCTAGCACTCTGTACGAGCAGTACTTC
few,TRBJ2-2,15,-,TRBV7-8,CASSRGWGNTGELFF,TGTGCCAGCAGTAGAGGGTGGGGTAACACCGGGGAGCTGTTTTTT
-,TRBJ2-1,13,TRBD1,TRBV29-1,CSTRQGSYNEQFF,TGCAGCACCCGACAGGGCTCCTACAATGAGCAGTTCTTC
-,TRBJ1-2,15,TRBD1,TRBV4-1,CASSHPQGADYGYTF,TGCGCCAGCAGCCACCCACAGGGGGCGGACTATGGCTACACCTTC
-,TRBJ2-3,16,TRBD2,TRBV5-1,CASSPDSGGAADTQYF,TGCGCCAGCAGCCCGGATAGCGGGGGGGCTGCAGATACGCAGTATTTT
-,TRBJ2-2,14,-,TRBV6-5,CASSRTVDIRELFF,TGTGCCAGCAGTCGGACAGTAGATATCAGGGAGCTGTTTTTT
-,TRBJ2-7,14,TRBD1,TRBV12-5,CASGLGQGDYEQYF,TGTGCTAGTGGTTTGGGACAGGGAGACTACGAGCAGTACTTC
once,TRBJ2-3,13,TRBD2,TRBV12-5,CASGASGGDTQYF,TGTGCTAGTGGGGCTAGCGGGGGAGATACGCAGTATTTT
-,TRBJ1-1,13,TRBD1,TRBV19,CASRNGQAGGAFF,TGTGCCAGTAGAAATGGACAGGCTGGAGGAGCTTTCTTT
-,TRBJ1-5,14,-,TRBV30,CAWSYARGNQPQHF,TGTGCCTGGAGTTACGCCCGGGGGAATCAGCCCCAGCATTTT
-,TRBJ1-6,14,TRBD1,TRBV5-1,CASRTGTESSPLHF,TGCGCCAGCAGAACCGGGACAGAATCTTCACCCCTCCACTTT
once,TRBJ1-1,15,TRBD1,TRBV19,CASSTTGGMNTEAFF,TGTGCCAGTAGTACCACAGGGGGAATGAACACTGAAGCTTTCTTT
-,TRBJ1-1,14,-,TRBV7-9,CASSLQGLGTEAFF,TGTGCCAGCAGCTTACAGGGTTTGGGCACTGAAGCTTTCTTT
-,TRBJ2-2,15,TRBD1,TRBV28,CASSQTGVNTGELFF,TGTGCCAGCAGCCAGACAGGGGTGAACACCGGGGAGCTGTTTTTT
-,TRBJ1-5,12,-,TRBV28,CASSLNRRPQHF,TGTGCCAGCAGTTTAAATAGGAGGCCCCAGCATTTT
-,TRBJ1-1,13,-,TRBV30,CAWSTGRITEAFF,TGTGCCTGGAGTACAGGGAGAATAACTGAAGCTTTCTTT
-,TRBJ2-1,17,-,TRBV10-3,CAISESPGFPTYNEQFF,TGTGCCATCAGTGAGTCGCCAGGCTTTCCTACCTACAATGAGCAGTTCTTC
-,TRBJ2-5,13,-,TRBV29-1,CSVFRQNQETQYF,TGCAGCGTCTTTCGACAGAACCAAGAGACCCAGTACTTC
-,TRBJ2-3,15,-,TRBV5-1,CASSFSGDGTDTQYF,TGCGCCAGCAGCTTCTCGGGGGATGGCACAGATACGCAGTATTTT
-,TRBJ1-1,15,TRBD1,TRBV10-3,CAISDRAIRGPEAFF,TGTGCCATCAGTGATAGGGCGATCAGGGGGCCTGAAGCTTTCTTT
-,TRBJ2-5,15,TRBD2,TRBV14,CASSQAGGRQETQYF,TGTGCCAGCAGCCAAGCGGGGGGAAGGCAAGAGACCCAGTACTTC
-,TRBJ1-3,13,-,TRBV7-2,CASQLSPGNTIYF,TGTGCCAGCCAATTAAGCCCGGGAAACACCATATATTTT
once,TRBJ1-1,14,-,TRBV7-9,CASSLGSQNTEAFF,TGTGCCAGCAGCTTAGGGTCACAGAACACTGAAGCTTTCTTT
-,TRBJ1-1,13,-,TRBV7-2,CASSLQGNTEAFF,TGTGCCAGCAGCCTACAGGGAAACACTGAAGCTTTCTTT
-,TRBJ1-3,17,TRBD1,TRBV7-9,CASSLTGQAKAGNTIYF,TGTGCCAGCAGCCTCACAGGACAGGCGAAAGCTGGAAACACCATATATTTT
-,TRBJ1-6,16,TRBD1,TRBV10-3,CAISESRGQPNSPLHF,TGTGCCATCAGTGAGTCCCGGGGACAGCCTAATTCACCCCTCCACTTT
-,TRBJ1-5,13,TRBD1,TRBV19,CASMGQGDQPQHF,TGTGCCAGTATGGGACAGGGTGATCAGCCCCAGCATTTT
once,TRBJ2-7,14,-,TRBV5-1,CASSFRGGFYEQYF,TGCGCCAGCAGCTTCCGGGGTGGATTCTACGAGCAGTACTTC